These T cell receptor beta chains were read from a single sample in a study of regulatory T cells in long-lasting Graves disease. MiXCR was run by TCRdb on the multiplex PCR reads, yielding one entry per CDR3 protein. This table has about 520,000 distinct CDR3 sequences, about 12% appearing once. The same sample was also studied in work on T cells in Graves' hyperthyroidism and ophthalmopathy.

The specimen comprised peripheral blood mononuclear cells (PBMCs), sampled at new diagnosis, from a patient treated with antithyroid drugs. These receptors originate from a woman in her twenties or thirties with Graves disease. Each CDR3 is given with its conserved first and last residue. A D gene is named only where the DNA matches it firmly. Rows give clone size only sometimes, using once, few, many, or a class for an expanded clone.

clone_size: many
j_call: TRBJ2-7
v_call: TRBV15
d_call: TRBD2
cdr3_aa: CATSSGPLAGGPYEQYF
cdr3_nt: TGTGCCACCAGCTCCGGTCCACTAGCGGGAGGCCCCTACGAGCAGTACTTC

clone_size: few
j_call: TRBJ1-2
v_call: TRBV2
d_call: TRBD1
cdr3_aa: CASSSGQGAQRYTF
cdr3_nt: TGTGCCAGCAGCTCCGGACAGGGGGCCCAGCGCTACACCTTC

clone_size: .
j_call: TRBJ1-5
v_call: TRBV7-9
d_call: TRBD1
cdr3_aa: CASSSGTGDTPQHF
cdr3_nt: TGTGCCAGCAGCTCCGGGACAGGGGATACGCCTCAGCATTTT

clone_size: many
j_call: TRBJ2-5
v_call: TRBV11-2
d_call: .
cdr3_aa: CASAIGRSQETQYF
cdr3_nt: TGTGCCAGCGCAATCGGGCGGAGCCAAGAGACCCAGTACTTC

clone_size: many
j_call: TRBJ1-6
v_call: TRBV27
d_call: .
cdr3_aa: CASTNYNSPLHF
cdr3_nt: TGTGCCAGCACCAACTATAATTCACCCCTCCACTTT

clone_size: many
j_call: TRBJ2-3
v_call: TRBV7-9
d_call: .
cdr3_aa: CASSYYYGAADTQYF
cdr3_nt: TGTGCCAGCAGCTACTACTATGGGGCCGCAGATACGCAGTATTTT

clone_size: many
j_call: TRBJ2-5
v_call: TRBV11-1
d_call: TRBD1
cdr3_aa: CASSLSTGSETQYF
cdr3_nt: TGTGCCAGCAGCTTATCGACAGGGTCAGAGACCCAGTACTTC

clone_size: many
j_call: TRBJ2-2
v_call: TRBV29-1
d_call: .
cdr3_aa: CSVGGQFSNTGELFF
cdr3_nt: TGCAGCGTTGGAGGACAGTTTTCTAACACCGGGGAGCTGTTTTTT

clone_size: .
j_call: TRBJ2-5
v_call: TRBV11-3
d_call: .
cdr3_aa: CASSLGAGTETQYF
cdr3_nt: TGTGCCAGCAGCTTAGGGGCAGGGACGGAGACCCAGTACTTC

clone_size: many
j_call: TRBJ2-7
v_call: TRBV11-2
d_call: TRBD2
cdr3_aa: CASSSRSGTSFRVTYEQYF
cdr3_nt: TGTGCCAGCAGCTCCAGATCCGGGACTAGTTTTAGGGTCACCTACGAGCAGTACTTC

clone_size: many
j_call: TRBJ1-5
v_call: TRBV10-3
d_call: .
cdr3_aa: CAISVGGTQPQHF
cdr3_nt: TGTGCCATCAGTGTAGGAGGAACTCAGCCCCAGCATTTT

clone_size: many
j_call: TRBJ1-1
v_call: TRBV29-1
d_call: .
cdr3_aa: CSAYPRGNTEAFF
cdr3_nt: TGCAGCGCCTACCCCAGGGGGAACACTGAAGCTTTCTTT